This T cell receptor beta chain was obtained from a study of cytomegalovirus exposure and HLA in healthy donors. This clone was picked up one time. The primer mix had 60 Vbeta and 13 Jbeta primers. Clones were read by immunoSEQ multiplex PCR, and TCRdb kept only the in-frame ones, dropping some. In the table there are some 180,000 clones, almost 75% of which are singletons. Germline V gene lookup returns CDR1 KGHSY and CDR2 FQNENV. With 8 bases clipped from V and 1 base from J, the junction kept 4 bases outside the gene matches. The CDR3 sequence is 13 residues long. This TCR was recovered from a woman in her late teens or twenties in good health and CMV-seropositive. Sequencing input: PBMCs. The chain carries TRBV16 and TRBJ1-1; TRBD1 matches at 7 bases. CDR3 sequence reads: CASAQGRNTEAFF. Here the CDR3 DNA reads TGTGCCAGCGCACAGGGGCGGAACACTGAAGCTTTCTTT.